The 8 T cell receptor beta chains in this list originate from one sample, sequenced in a study of T cells in localized non-small cell lung cancer. Repertoires were generated with immunoSEQ multiplex PCR, while TCRdb's copy carries only in-frame clones and drops some. The sample includes fewer than 8,000 clones, roughly 50% of them seen just once. The sequencing here drew on lymph node tissue, taken before any cancer treatment. The receptors come from a female donor older than 55 with stage I lung adenocarcinoma.

The chain is built from TRBV19 and TRBJ2-3; D is uncertain. This CDR3 comprises 13 residues. CDR1 is LNHDA, CDR2 SQIVND, per germline (reference sequence). Trimming cost V 3 bases and J 7 bases, with 11 bases left between them. The CDR3 DNA reads as TGTGCCAGTAGTATCCCACCCTTAAATACGCAGTATTTT. This translates into CASSIPPLNTQYF.

Note on this clone: The junction does not match germline at one end; this may be a read error. The chain joins TRBV5-1 to TRBJ2-3; D gene ambiguous. This CDR3 has 17 residues. The germline CDR1 and CDR2 sequences are SGHRS and YFSETQ. The CDR3 is CTSSLGLTIDGTDTQYF. The CDR3 bases are TGCACCAGCAGCTTGGGCCTAACGATAGACGGCACAGATACGCAGTATTTT. The full variable domain, rest sourced from reference TRBV5-1 and TRBJ2-3, is KAGVTQTPRYLIKTRGQQVTLSCSPISGHRSVSWYQQTPGQGLQFLFEYFSETQRNKGNFPGRFSGRQFSNSRSEMNVSTLELGDSALYLCTSSLGLTIDGTDTQYFGPGTRLTVL.

This clone was seen more than once but under ten times. This chain links TRBV23-1 with TRBJ2-2; TRBD1 matches at 9 bases. TRBV23-1 is labeled an ORF, and its function is uncertain. The CDR3 spans 19 residues. The J segment lost 4 bases and the V segment lost 6 bases, leaving 18 bases of the junction unmatched. CDR3 amino acids: CASSQQFDSGTGSTGELFF. Written as DNA, the CDR3 is TGCGCCAGCAGCCAACAATTCGACTCCGGGACAGGGAGCACCGGGGAGCTGTTTTTT.

V is TRBV2 and J is TRBJ2-5; D possibly uses TRBD1 or TRBD2 (6 bases each). Looked up from germline, CDR1 is SNHLY and CDR2 is FYNNEI. The CDR3 sequence is 13 residues long. V dropped 8 bases and J dropped 7 bases, with 17 bases sitting between them. CDR3 residues: CASRSRGVGTQYF. Written as DNA, the CDR3 is TGTGCCAGCCGATCGAGGGGGGTCGGGACCCAGTACTTC.

The CDR3 coding sequence is TGTGCCTGGAGGGACACCGGTGAAGCTTTCTTT. Translation: CAWRDTGEAFF. The chain has TRBV30 and TRBJ1-1, with TRBD1 as a possible D gene (5 bases). Germline lookup yields CDR1 GTSNPN and CDR2 SVGIG (reference sequence). V gave up 3 bases and J gave up 7 bases, with 9 bases separating them. The length of the CDR3 is 11 residues. Variable domain in full (rest from reference TRBV30 and TRBJ1-1): SQTIHQWPATLVQPVGSPLSLECTVEGTSNPNLYWYRQAAGRGLQLLFYSVGIGQISSEVPQNLSASRPQDRQFILSSKKLLLSDSGFYLCAWRDTGEAFFGQGTRLTVV.

The chain has TRBV15 and TRBJ2-2; 7 nucleotides match TRBD2. V lost 0 bases, J lost 4 bases, and 5 bases stayed unmatched. Germline assignment: CDR1 LNHNV and CDR2 YYDKDF (reference sequence). The CDR3 contains 16 residues. Written as DNA, the CDR3 is TGTGCCACCAGCAGAGATCGGGGGGTTTTCACCGGGGAGCTGTTTTTT. Its protein is CATSRDRGVFTGELFF.

This clone was recorded a few times. This chain links TRBV7-6 with TRBJ1-4; D remains ambiguous. Germline CDR1 and CDR2: SGHVS and FNYEAQ. Trimming shortened V by 5 bases and J by 5 bases, and 12 bases separated the two germline ends. The CDR3 runs to 14 residues. The CDR3 loop is CASSHLGENEKLFF. In DNA form, the CDR3 reads TGTGCCAGCAGCCATCTTGGGGAGAATGAAAAACTGTTTTTT.

The chain joins TRBV12-5 to TRBJ2-3; tentatively, D is TRBD2 (6 bases). The CDR3 extends over 12 amino acids. Per the germline V gene, CDR1 is LGHNT and CDR2 is FRNRAP. V was clipped by 2 bases and J by 7 bases, with 7 bases between them. The CDR3 sequence: CASGLRGYTQYF. The CDR3 DNA is TGTGCTAGTGGTTTGCGGGGGTATACGCAGTATTTT.